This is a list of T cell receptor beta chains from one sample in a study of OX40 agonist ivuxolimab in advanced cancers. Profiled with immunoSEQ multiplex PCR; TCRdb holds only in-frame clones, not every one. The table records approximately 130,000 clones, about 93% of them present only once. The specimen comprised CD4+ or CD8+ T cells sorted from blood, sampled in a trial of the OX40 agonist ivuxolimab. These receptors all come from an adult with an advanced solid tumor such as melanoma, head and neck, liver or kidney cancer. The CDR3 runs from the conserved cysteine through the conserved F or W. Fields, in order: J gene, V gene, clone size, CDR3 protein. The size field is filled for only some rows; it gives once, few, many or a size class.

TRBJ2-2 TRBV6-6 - CASSYGTANTGELFF
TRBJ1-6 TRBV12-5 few CASGWGQGMNSPLHF
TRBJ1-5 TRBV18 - CASSTDRTNQPQHF
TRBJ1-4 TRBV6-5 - CASSYSPGTGGEKLFF
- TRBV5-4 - CASSQTSGGAMAYEQYF
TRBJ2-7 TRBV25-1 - CASSESGGSYEQYF
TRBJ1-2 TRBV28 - CASSLGAGGLFRYGYTF
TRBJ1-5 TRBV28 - CASRYRGGNQPQHF
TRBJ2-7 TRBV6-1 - CASSEGTGVYEQYF
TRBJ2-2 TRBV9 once CASSPQGGANTGELFF
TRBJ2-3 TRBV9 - CASSPRGGHRAGSTDTQYF
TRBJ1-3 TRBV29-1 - CSARGFSSGNTIYF
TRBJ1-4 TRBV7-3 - CASGGPNEKLFF
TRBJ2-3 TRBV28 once CASSPGQGRTDTQYF